This T cell receptor beta chain was profiled in a study of OX40 agonist ivuxolimab in advanced cancers. The V gene's germline CDR1 is MNHNS and CDR2 SASEGT. This CDR3 region has 11 residues. Trimming removed 5 bases from V and 12 bases from J, with 10 bases in between. Here immunoSEQ multiplex PCR was the method, and the copy in TCRdb shows in-frame clones only, minus some. In the table there are 45,000 to 65,000 clones, 80% to 90% of which are singletons. This TCR derives from an adult with an advanced solid tumor such as melanoma, head and neck, liver or kidney cancer. The material was CD4+ or CD8+ T cells sorted from blood, obtained in a trial of the OX40 agonist ivuxolimab. V is TRBV6-1 and J is TRBJ1-4; D gene uncertain. CDR3 sequence reads: CASSLYEELFF. CDR3 in DNA: TGTGCCAGCAGTCTCTATGAGGAACTGTTTTTT.